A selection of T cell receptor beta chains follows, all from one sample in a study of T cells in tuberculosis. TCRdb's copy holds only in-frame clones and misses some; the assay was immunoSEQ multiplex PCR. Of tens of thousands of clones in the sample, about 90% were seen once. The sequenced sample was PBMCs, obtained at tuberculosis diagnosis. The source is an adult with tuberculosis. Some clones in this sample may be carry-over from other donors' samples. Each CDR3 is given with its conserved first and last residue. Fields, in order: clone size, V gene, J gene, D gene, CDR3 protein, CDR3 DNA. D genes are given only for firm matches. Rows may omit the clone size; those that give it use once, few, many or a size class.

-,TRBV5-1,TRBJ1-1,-,CASSLKDIGEAFF,TGCGCCAGCAGCTTGAAGGACATAGGTGAAGCTTTCTTT
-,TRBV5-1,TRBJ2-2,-,CASSSFGERPAGELFF,TGCGCCAGCAGCTCATTCGGGGAACGGCCCGCCGGGGAGCTGTTTTTT
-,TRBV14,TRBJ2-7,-,CASSQAPRDQEQYF,TGTGCCAGCAGCCAAGCTCCCAGGGATCAAGAGCAGTACTTC
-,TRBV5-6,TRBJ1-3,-,CASSPTWERPSSGNTIYF,TGTGCCAGCAGCCCCACATGGGAGAGGCCAAGCTCTGGAAACACCATATATTTT
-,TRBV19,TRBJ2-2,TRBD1,CASSITGGGDGELFF,TGTGCCAGTTCCATTACAGGGGGCGGGGACGGGGAGCTGTTTTTT
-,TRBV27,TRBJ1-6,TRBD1,CASSVDRGDSPLHF,TGTGCCAGCAGTGTTGACAGGGGGGATTCACCCCTCCACTTT
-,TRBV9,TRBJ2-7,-,CASSGRTAGGEQYF,TGTGCCAGCAGCGGCAGGACAGCTGGGGGTGAGCAGTACTTC
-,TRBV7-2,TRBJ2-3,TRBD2,CASSILAGGPTDTQYF,TGTGCCAGCAGCATTCTAGCGGGGGGGCCCACAGATACGCAGTATTTT
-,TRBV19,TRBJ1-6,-,CASSMGSGRPYNSPLHF,TGTGCCAGTAGTATGGGCAGTGGTAGGCCCTATAATTCACCCCTCCACTTT
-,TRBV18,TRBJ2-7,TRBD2,CASSRGTSGGTGDYEQYF,TGTGCCAGCTCACGGGGGACTAGCGGGGGGACCGGGGACTACGAGCAGTACTTC
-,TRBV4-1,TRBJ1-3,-,CASSPYPTLTAGNTIYF,TGCGCCAGCAGCCCCTATCCAACGTTGACAGCTGGAAACACCATATATTTT
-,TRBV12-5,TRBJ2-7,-,CASGLTASYEQYF,TGTGCTAGTGGTTTGACAGCATCCTACGAGCAGTACTTC
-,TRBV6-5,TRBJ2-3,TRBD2,CASGYGLATDTQYF,TGTGCCAGCGGTTATGGACTAGCTACAGATACGCAGTATTTT
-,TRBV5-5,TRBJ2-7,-,CASSPTWGDEQYF,TGTGCCAGCAGCCCTACTTGGGGGGACGAGCAGTACTTC
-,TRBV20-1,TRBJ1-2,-,CSAARGGGYTF,TGCAGTGCTGCCCGGGGAGGCGGCTACACCTTC
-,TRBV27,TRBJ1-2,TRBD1,CASSRTGGLGGGYTF,TGTGCCAGCAGTCGGACAGGGGGACTGGGGGGGGGCTACACCTTC
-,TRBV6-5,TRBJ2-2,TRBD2,CASSYSGGTGRVGLFF,TGTGCCAGCAGTTACTCGGGGGGGACCGGCCGTGTAGGGCTGTTTTTT
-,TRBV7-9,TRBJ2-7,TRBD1,CASSTPGQGLYEQYF,TGTGCCAGCAGCACCCCCGGACAGGGGCTCTACGAGCAGTACTTC
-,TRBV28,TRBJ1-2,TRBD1,CASSWPTGGDYGYTF,TGTGCCAGCAGTTGGCCCACAGGGGGCGATTATGGCTACACCTTC
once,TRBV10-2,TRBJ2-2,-,CASSDDGGGRTGELFF,TGCGCCAGCAGTGATGATGGCGGGGGCAGGACCGGGGAGCTGTTTTTT
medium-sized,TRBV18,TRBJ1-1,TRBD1,CASSPQGAAFF,TGTGCCAGCTCACCACAGGGGGCGGCTTTCTTT
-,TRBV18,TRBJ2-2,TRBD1,CASSPTDRERELFF,TGTGCCAGCTCACCAACTGACAGGGAGAGGGAGCTGTTTTTT
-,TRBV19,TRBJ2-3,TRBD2,CASSGGARNTDTQYF,TGTGCCAGTAGCGGGGGGGCCCGGAACACAGATACGCAGTATTTT
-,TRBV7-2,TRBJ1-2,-,CASSLALPTLPLGYTF,TGTGCCAGCAGCTTAGCGCTTCCGACTCTGCCACTTGGCTACACCTTC
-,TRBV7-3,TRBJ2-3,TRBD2,CASSTVLAGGPNTQYF,TGTGCCAGCAGCACTGTACTAGCGGGGGGGCCGAATACGCAGTATTTT
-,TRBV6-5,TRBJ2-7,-,CASRDNYEQYF,TGTGCCAGCCGGGACAACTACGAGCAGTACTTC
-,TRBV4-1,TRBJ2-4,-,CASSQVGLAKNIQYF,TGCGCCAGCAGCCAAGTGGGACTAGCCAAAAACATTCAGTACTTC
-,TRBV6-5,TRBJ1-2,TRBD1,CASSYDGQGGFGYTF,TGTGCCAGCAGTTACGATGGACAGGGGGGTTTTGGCTACACCTTC
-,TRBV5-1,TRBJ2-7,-,CASSLVQGSYEQYF,TGCGCCAGCAGCTTGGTCCAGGGCTCCTACGAGCAGTACTTC
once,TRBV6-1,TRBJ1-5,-,CASSRGWDTQHF,TGTGCCAGCAGCCGTGGGTGGGACACACAGCATTTT
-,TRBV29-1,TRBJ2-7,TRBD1,CSGAGTERTPYEQYF,TGCAGCGGTGCCGGGACAGAGAGAACCCCCTACGAGCAGTACTTC
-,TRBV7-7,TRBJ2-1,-,CASSSYVRDEQFF,TGTGCCAGCAGCTCCTACGTTCGGGATGAGCAGTTCTTC
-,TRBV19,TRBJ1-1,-,CAARSRTEAFF,TGTGCCGCTAGAAGTCGCACTGAAGCTTTCTTT
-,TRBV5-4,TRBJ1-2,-,CASNSEGIYGYTF,TGTGCCAGCAATTCGGAGGGGATATATGGCTACACCTTC
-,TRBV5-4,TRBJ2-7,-,CASSLRGLNPYEQYF,TGTGCCAGCAGCTTGAGGGGCCTAAACCCCTACGAGCAGTACTTC
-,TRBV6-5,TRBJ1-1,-,CASRKTTGNTEAFF,TGTGCCAGCAGAAAAACGACAGGGAACACTGAAGCTTTCTTT
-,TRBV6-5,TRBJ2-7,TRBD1,CASRGGQGTYEQYF,TGTGCCAGCAGGGGGGGACAGGGTACCTACGAGCAGTACTTC